Following are 27 T cell receptor beta chains from one sample sequenced in a study of cytomegalovirus exposure and HLA in healthy donors. PCR involved 60 Vbeta and 13 Jbeta primers. The assay was immunoSEQ multiplex PCR, and TCRdb's table has in-frame clones only and misses some. The sample contains some 150,000 clones, less than 80% of which appear only once. The specimen sequenced was PBMCs. Every receptor here comes from a middle-aged man in good health and CMV-seronegative.

The chain joins TRBV10-1 to TRBJ2-5; D is unresolved. Germline V gene data show CDR1 as WNHNN and CDR2 as SYGVQD (reference sequence). The CDR3 totals 13 residues. Trimming shortened V by 3 bases and J by 3 bases, and 8 bases separated the two germline ends. CDR3 nucleotide sequence: TGCGCCAGCAGTGACCCGACTGAAGAGACCCAGTACTTC. It translates to CASSDPTEETQYF.

The CDR3 loop reads CASSKRQGAQETQYF. The CDR3 region has the DNA TGTGCCAGCAGCAAAAGACAGGGGGCCCAAGAGACCCAGTACTTC. The chain employs TRBV11-1 and TRBJ2-5; 10 nucleotides line up with TRBD1. J was trimmed by 1 base and V by 5 bases; bases with no gene match: 4. Germline assignment: CDR1 SGHAT and CDR2 FQDESV (reference sequence). The CDR3 totals 15 residues.

The chain joins TRBV2 to TRBJ1-5, with 7 bases lining up with TRBD1. V was clipped by 6 bases and J by 2 bases; unmatched bases: 7. Germline V gives CDR1 SNHLY, CDR2 FYNNEI. This CDR3 region has 15 residues. The CDR3 nucleotides read TGTGCCAGCAGCCAGACAGGGATTGGCAATCAGCCCCAGCATTTT. Encoded protein: CASSQTGIGNQPQHF. Full variable domain (rest looked up from reference TRBV2 and TRBJ1-5): EPEVTQTPSHQVTQMGQEVILRCVPISNHLYFYWYRQILGQKVEFLVSFYNNEISEKSEIFDDQFSVERPDGSNFTLKIRSTKLEDSAMYFCASSQTGIGNQPQHFGDGTRLSIL.

This sequence joins TRBV5-8 and TRBJ1-3; 9 nucleotides line up with TRBD1. CDR1 SGHTS and CDR2 YDEGEE come from the germline V gene. The ends lost 4 bases at V and 4 bases at J; junction bases unmatched: 12. CDR3 length equals 17 residues. Here the CDR3 DNA reads TGTGCCAGCAGCGATTCGAATTACAGGGGGCGCGGAAACACCATATATTTT. It translates to CASSDSNYRGRGNTIYF.

V usage is TRBV4-2 and J usage is TRBJ2-5; 7 bases line up with TRBD1. Judging by the DNA end, TRBJ2-7 fits better; the J call may be wrong. This CDR3 has 18 amino acids. Germline loops: CDR1 LGHNA, CDR2 YNFKEQ. The CDR3 here is CASSQENQRRRGSYEQYF. As DNA, the CDR3 is TGTGCCAGCAGCCAAGAAAATCAAAGACGCAGGGGGTCCTACGAGCAGTACTTC.

This rearrangement joins TRBV4-3 to TRBJ2-5; perhaps TRBD2 as D (6 bases). The V gene lost 1 base and the J gene lost 4 bases, with 13 bases spanning the gap. CDR3 size: 15 residues. The germline V gene has CDR1 LGHNA and CDR2 YSLEER. CDR3 loop: CASSQGPSALETQYF. CDR3 bases: TGCGCCAGCAGCCAAGGCCCTAGCGCCCTAGAGACCCAGTACTTC.

The V call is TRBV7-3, the J call TRBJ1-6, with 8 positions matching TRBD1. Germline CDR1 SGHTA, CDR2 FQGTGA. CDR3 length: 18 residues. V lost 4 bases to trimming and J lost 1 base; unmatched junction nucleotides: 9. The CDR3 DNA sequence: TGTGCCAGCAGCTCCCGCGACAGGGGTAGGTCCTATAATTCACCCCTCCACTTT. Amino acids: CASSSRDRGRSYNSPLHF.

The chain has TRBV30 and TRBJ1-1; unclear D gene. The CDR3 consists of 11 residues. V was shortened by 8 bases and J by 2 bases, with 9 bases between the two germline ends. Looked up from germline, CDR1 is GTSNPN and CDR2 is SVGIG (reference sequence). The CDR3: CARSENTEAFF. In nucleotides, the CDR3 is TGTGCCAGATCAGAAAACACTGAAGCTTTCTTT.

The chain uses TRBV19 and TRBJ1-5; possible D gene TRBD1, 5 bases. V dropped 0 bases and J dropped 5 bases, with 11 bases sitting between them. Germline V lookup: CDR1 LNHDA, CDR2 SQIVND (reference sequence). This CDR3 has 15 residues. CDR3 amino acids: CASSIDATVYQPQHF. The CDR3 DNA reads as TGTGCCAGTAGTATAGATGCGACAGTATATCAGCCCCAGCATTTT.

V gene TRBV4-1 combines with J gene TRBJ2-1; 8 bases fit TRBD1. CDR1 is MGHRA, CDR2 YSYEKL, per germline. Trimming removed 6 bases from V and 9 bases from J; junction bases left unmatched: 10. The CDR3 contains 14 residues. CDR3 DNA sequence: TGCGCCAGCAGTCGTGGGACAGGAATATTTGAGCAGTTCTTC. Residues: CASSRGTGIFEQFF.

DNA for the CDR3: TGCGCCAGCAGCTCCCCAGGCGGCGGACACCCTTCTGGCTACACCTTC. This translates into CASSSPGGGHPSGYTF. This chain links TRBV5-1 with TRBJ1-2, with a weak D call TRBD1 (5 bases). V lost 3 bases and J lost 7, with 22 bases in between. The CDR3 is made up of 16 amino acids. CDR1 is SGHRS, CDR2 YFSETQ, per germline.

This clone has a single count. The rearrangement links TRBV5-1 to TRBJ1-4; the D is unclear. Germline V gene sequence: CDR1 SGHRS, CDR2 YFSETQ. There are 14 residues in the CDR3. Trimming left V 4 bases short and J 3 bases short, with 10 bases between. The CDR3 spells CASSDGRANEKLFF. The DNA of the CDR3 is TGCGCCAGCAGCGACGGGCGGGCTAATGAAAAACTGTTTTTT. Supplemented by reference TRBV5-1 and TRBJ1-4, the full variable domain reads KAGVTQTPRYLIKTRGQQVTLSCSPISGHRSVSWYQQTPGQGLQFLFEYFSETQRNKGNFPGRFSGRQFSNSRSEMNVSTLELGDSALYLCASSDGRANEKLFFGSGTQLSVL.

The V gene is TRBV5-3, the J gene TRBJ2-7; 8 nucleotides agree with TRBD1. TRBV5-3 is assigned to the ORF class and has an uncertain function. V lost 7 bases and J lost 5; bases outside the gene matches: 14. This CDR3 is built from 15 residues. The CDR3: CARRSRGQGAHEQYF. For the CDR3, the DNA is TGTGCCAGACGATCCCGAGGACAGGGAGCCCACGAGCAGTACTTC.

This sequence joins TRBV27 and TRBJ2-7, with 8 bases that match TRBD2. V shed 5 bases and J 3 bases; nucleotides not matched to a gene: 6. The CDR3 runs to 14 residues. The germline CDR1 and CDR2 sequences are MNHEY and SMNVEV (reference sequence). CDR3 sequence (DNA): TGTGCCAGCAGTCACGGGGCGGGGGGCTACGAGCAGTACTTC. Amino acids: CASSHGAGGYEQYF.

Remarks on this clone: The same CDR3 can be traced to other DNA sequences in this sample. V is TRBV5-4 and J is TRBJ2-5; 7 bases match TRBD2. The CDR3 is made up of 17 amino acids. With 4 bases clipped from V and 3 bases from J, the junction kept 15 bases outside the gene matches. CDR1 is SGHNT, CDR2 YYREEE, per germline (reference sequence). The CDR3 spells CASSPNFGLGKEETQYF. DNA for the CDR3: TGTGCCAGCAGCCCAAACTTTGGACTAGGCAAGGAAGAGACCCAGTACTTC.

V and J are TRBV4-3 and TRBJ1-4; the D gene is possibly TRBD1 (5 bases). The germline V gene encodes CDR1 LGHNA and CDR2 YSLEER. Between the trimmed V and J ends, which lost 1 base and 7 bases, there was a span of 16 bases. This CDR3 is 16 amino acids long. CDR3 loop: CASSQVGRGKGEKLFF. DNA for the CDR3: TGCGCCAGCAGCCAAGTAGGCCGGGGGAAGGGTGAAAAACTGTTTTTT.

The rearrangement links TRBV4-1 to TRBJ1-4, with TRBD1 matching over 8 bases. Germline-derived CDR1 and CDR2 are MGHRA and YSYEKL. CDR3 length: 14 amino acids. V lost 7 bases, J lost 7 bases, and 8 bases stayed unmatched. For the CDR3, the DNA is TGCGCCAGCACCGCAGGGGGCGACGGTGAAAAACTGTTTTTT. Its protein is CASTAGGDGEKLFF.

J is TRBJ2-7 and V is TRBV27, with a weak D call TRBD2 (5 bases). CDR1 is MNHEY and CDR2 is SMNVEV in the germline V gene (reference sequence). V lost 8 bases and J lost 3, with 14 bases in between. The CDR3 spans 13 residues. CDR3 DNA: TGTGCCAGCCGACTAACCGGGGACTACGAGCAGTACTTC. It codes for CASRLTGDYEQYF.

Points on this clone: At one of its ends the junction is not consistent with the germline gene, which may arise from a read error. The V and J genes are TRBV20-1 and TRBJ1-2; D possibly corresponds to TRBD1 (5 bases). Germline V gene lookup returns CDR1 DFQATT and CDR2 SNEGSKA (reference sequence). The CDR3 spans 11 residues. The CDR3 spells CSARDSNGYTF. The CDR3 bases are TGCAGTGCTCGAGACAGTAATGGCTACACCTTC.

This clone showed up just once. The rearrangement joins TRBV7-3 to TRBJ2-1; 15 positions agree with TRBD2. V was pared by 2 bases and J by 7 bases, with 0 bases of the junction left unmatched. The CDR3 covers 15 residues. The germline CDR1 and CDR2 sequences are SGHTA and FQGTGA. CDR3 coding DNA: TGTGCCAGCAGCTTAGGACTAGCGGGGGGGAATGAGCAGTTCTTC. It codes for CASSLGLAGGNEQFF.

This clone came up a few times. V and J are TRBV9 and TRBJ1-2; TRBD1 agrees at 7 bases. Trimming cost V 4 bases and J 0 bases; bases outside gene matches: 6. Germline V gene sequence: CDR1 SGDLS, CDR2 YYNGEE. The CDR3 runs 15 residues. The CDR3 is CASSPGDRPNYGYTF. The CDR3 coding sequence is TGTGCCAGCAGCCCTGGGGACAGACCTAACTATGGCTACACCTTC.

V gene TRBV13 combines with J gene TRBJ2-2; 16 positions match TRBD2. Germline V CDR1 and CDR2: PRHDT, FYEKMQ (reference sequence). Trimming cost V 4 bases and J 4 bases; bases outside gene matches: 6. The CDR3 covers 18 residues. Here the CDR3 reads CASSSGLAGGPGTGELFF. DNA of the CDR3: TGTGCCAGCAGCTCGGGACTAGCGGGGGGGCCGGGCACCGGGGAGCTGTTTTTT.

This chain joins TRBV30 and TRBJ2-5, with 10 bases lining up with TRBD2. The germline V gene has CDR1 GTSNPN and CDR2 SVGIG (reference sequence). The CDR3 extends over 15 amino acids. V was pared by 8 bases and J by 1 base, with 10 bases of the junction left unmatched. CDR3 amino acids: CAHTGIAGGQETQYF. Written as DNA, the CDR3 is TGTGCCCATACCGGTATAGCGGGGGGCCAAGAGACCCAGTACTTC. Full variable domain (outside the CDR3, taken from reference TRBV30 and TRBJ2-5): SQTIHQWPATLVQPVGSPLSLECTVEGTSNPNLYWYRQAAGRGLQLLFYSVGIGQISSEVPQNLSASRPQDRQFILSSKKLLLSDSGFYLCAHTGIAGGQETQYFGPGTRLLVL.

As concerns this clone: The CDR3 carries no conserved terminal phenylalanine or tryptophan, so it likely arises from a read error. This sequence joins TRBV6-5 and TRBJ2-7, with D perhaps TRBD1 (6 bases). Deletions cut 0 bases from V and 3 bases from J, with 9 bases between. This CDR3 spans 14 amino acids. The germline V gene has CDR1 MNHEY and CDR2 SVGAGI. The CDR3 reads CASSYSGQIYEQYL. The CDR3 nucleotides are TGTGCCAGCAGTTACTCTGGACAGATCTACGAGCAGTACCTC.

The V gene is TRBV6-1, the J gene TRBJ2-5; D might be TRBD2 (5 bases). The CDR3 length is 16 residues. The V end was cut by 3 bases, the J end by 5 bases, with 19 bases between. Germline CDR1 MNHNS, CDR2 SASEGT. CDR3 coding DNA: TGTGCCAGCAGTGAGACGGGGAGAACCACTGGGGAGACCCAGTACTTC. It translates to CASSETGRTTGETQYF.

This chain uses TRBV6-5 with TRBJ2-3; possibly TRBD2 for D (6 bases). The CDR3 covers 12 residues. Trimming left V 5 bases short and J 9 bases short, with 12 bases between. CDR1 is MNHEY, CDR2 SVGAGI, per germline. In nucleotides, the CDR3 is TGTGCCAGCAGTACTACCAGCGGGACGCAGTATTTT. As protein: CASSTTSGTQYF.

This clone turned up a few times. V and J are TRBV9 and TRBJ2-5, with TRBD2 matching 9 bases. Losses at the gene ends were 0 bases for V and 7 bases for J; bases not matched to a gene: 10. In germline, CDR1 is SGDLS, CDR2 YYNGEE. The CDR3 totals 16 residues. The CDR3 spells CASSVGEAGGHGTQYF. The CDR3 DNA is TGTGCCAGCAGCGTAGGCGAGGCGGGGGGGCATGGGACCCAGTACTTC.